The 4 T cell receptor beta chains listed next were all sequenced from one sample in a study of CD4+ T cells in melanoma. Measured with immunoSEQ multiplex PCR; TCRdb has only the in-frame clones, and not every one. The sample includes about 140,000 clones, about nine tenths of them seen just once. These receptor sequences come from a human donor with melanoma.

The chain combines TRBV6-6 with TRBJ1-2; tentatively, D is TRBD1 (5 bases). The CDR3 has 15 amino acids. Germline V gene data show CDR1 as MNHNY and CDR2 as SVGAGI (reference sequence). Deletions cut 6 bases from V and 4 bases from J, with 18 bases between. Written as DNA, the CDR3 is TGTGCCAGCAGGGAGGGTGGGCACAGGTCCTATGGCTACACCTTC. Its translation is CASREGGHRSYGYTF.

This chain joins TRBV11-2 and TRBJ1-5; D gene ambiguous. Germline lookup yields CDR1 SGHAT and CDR2 FQNNGV. V lost 1 base and J 5 bases, leaving 9 bases between the germline ends. The CDR3 spans 14 residues. DNA for the CDR3: TGTGCCAGCAGCTTAGTAGGGATTGATCAGCCCCAGCATTTT. Encoded protein: CASSLVGIDQPQHF.

This chain joins TRBV10-3 and TRBJ1-3; a possible D gene is TRBD1 (5 bases). Germline V CDR1 and CDR2: ENHRY, SYGVKD. CDR3 length equals 15 residues. V gave up 3 bases and J gave up 0 bases, with 9 bases separating them. Here the CDR3 DNA reads TGTGCCATCAGTGACCCGAGGGGCTCTGGAAACACCATATATTTT. Amino acid sequence: CAISDPRGSGNTIYF.

The chain links TRBV11-2 to TRBJ2-1; maybe TRBD1 (7 bases). This CDR3 spans 17 amino acids. Deletions cut 1 base from V and 12 bases from J, with 25 bases between. Germline V lookup: CDR1 SGHAT, CDR2 FQNNGV. CDR3 region: CASSLVGGTARARGQFF. As DNA, the CDR3 is TGTGCCAGCAGCTTAGTAGGGGGGACAGCCCGGGCACGCGGGCAGTTCTTC.